This T cell receptor delta chain originates from a study of γδ T cells in repeated Plasmodium falciparum infection. As for the study in general: Over about 610 days, donors received four mosquito-bite P. falciparum NF54 infections. Each infection was followed by sampling at 21 days, plus baseline and some pre-infection draws.

TCRdb called clones from the multiplex PCR reads again using CATT. The data hold tens of thousands of delta-chain clones, with 0.98% observed a single time. To note about this clone: The TCRdb protein comes from a much larger clone and disagrees with this DNA's translation at residue 13, likely due to a read error; the protein given here is derived from the DNA.

Specimen: gamma-delta T cells from blood. The receptor was isolated from a pool of human donors (malaria-infected and uninfected, not separated).

The CDR3 region is CALGERRGSTDKPIF. The CDR3 DNA follows: TGTGCTCTTGGGGAACGGAGGGGTTCGACCGATAAACCCATCTTT. The chain has TRDV1 and TRDJ1, with D uncertain. The CDR3 totals 15 residues. The V gene's germline CDR1 is TSWWSYY and CDR2 QGS.